Each of the 32 T cell receptor beta chains below was sequenced from the same sample in a study of cytomegalovirus exposure and HLA in healthy donors. The PCR used 60 Vbeta and 13 Jbeta primers. Here immunoSEQ multiplex PCR was the method, and the copy in TCRdb shows in-frame clones only, minus some. The sample records 90,000 to 120,000 clones, around three quarters being singletons. Material for sequencing was PBMCs. The receptors here all came from a man under 40 in good health and CMV-seronegative.

In its sample, this clone was seen once. The rearrangement uses TRBV11-1 and TRBJ2-5; tentative D call: TRBD1 (5 bases). The germline V and J ends were trimmed by 6 bases and 2 bases, with 22 bases remaining between them. Germline V lookup: CDR1 SGHAT, CDR2 FQDESV (reference sequence). This CDR3 is 17 amino acids long. CDR3 amino acids: CASRSTAGYRLQETQYF. CDR3 sequence (DNA): TGTGCCAGCAGAAGTACTGCAGGGTATCGGCTTCAAGAGACCCAGTACTTC.

V is TRBV29-1 and J is TRBJ2-1, with TRBD2 matching 13 bases. Germline CDR1 and CDR2: SQVTM and ANQGSEA. The length of the CDR3 is 13 residues. J was trimmed by 7 bases and V by 5 bases; bases with no gene match: 2. The CDR3, as DNA: TGCAGCGTTCCGGGACTAGCGGGAAATGAGCAGTTCTTC. Its translation: CSVPGLAGNEQFF.

The table lists this clone with a few counts. V is TRBV27 and J is TRBJ2-1, with 7 nucleotides matching TRBD2. CDR3 length equals 17 residues. The germline V gene encodes CDR1 MNHEY and CDR2 SMNVEV (reference sequence). Trimming removed 5 bases from V and 3 bases from J; junction bases left unmatched: 13. The CDR3 protein is CASSPVERGLRYNEQFF. Here the CDR3 DNA reads TGTGCCAGCAGTCCTGTCGAGCGGGGTCTTCGCTACAATGAGCAGTTCTTC.

This clone has only a few counts. This chain connects TRBV19 to TRBJ1-1; TRBD1 might be the D (5 bases). The CDR3 totals 13 residues. CDR1 is LNHDA, CDR2 SQIVND, per germline (reference sequence). V lost 3 bases to trimming and J lost 3 bases, with 8 bases between them. The CDR3 DNA follows: TGTGCCAGTAGTATCCAGGGCGACACTGAAGCTTTCTTT. Translated, it gives CASSIQGDTEAFF. The full variable domain, rest sourced from reference TRBV19 and TRBJ1-1, is DGGITQSPKYLFRKEGQNVTLSCEQNLNHDAMYWYRQDPGQGLRLIYYSQIVNDFQKGDIAEGYSVSREKKESFPLTVTSAQKNPTAFYLCASSIQGDTEAFFGQGTRLTVV.

This chain joins TRBV4-2 and TRBJ2-6; D uncertain. Germline CDR1 is LGHNA and CDR2 is YNFKEQ. The CDR3 is 14 amino acids. The germline V and J ends were trimmed by 4 bases and 1 base, with 5 bases remaining between them. The CDR3 DNA reads as TGTGCCAGCAGCCCTATATCTGGGGCCAACGTCCTGACTTTC. It encodes CASSPISGANVLTF.

The genes are TRBV27 and TRBJ2-5; 8 bases map to TRBD1. Germline CDR1 and CDR2: MNHEY and SMNVEV (reference sequence). The CDR3 has 14 residues. Unmatched junction bases numbered 8, after V lost 6 bases and J lost 5 bases. The CDR3 bases are TGTGCCAGCAGCCCGTCAGGGGGCTTGGAGACCCAGTACTTC. Its protein is CASSPSGGLETQYF.

This chain links TRBV6-1 with TRBJ2-7, with 8 bases matching TRBD1. Trimming cost V 4 bases and J 4 bases; bases outside gene matches: 6. Germline CDR1 and CDR2: MNHNS and SASEGT. This CDR3 contains 14 residues. The CDR3 loop is CASSVADRVYEQYF. The CDR3 DNA is TGTGCCAGCAGTGTCGCGGACAGGGTGTACGAGCAGTACTTC.

The chain links TRBV5-1 to TRBJ1-4; D not certain. This CDR3 has 15 amino acids. Germline CDR1 is SGHRS and CDR2 is YFSETQ. Trimming left V 5 bases short and J 0 bases short, with 11 bases between. CDR3 DNA: TGCGCCAGCAGAGTAGACCTAGCAACTAATGAAAAACTGTTTTTT. It codes for CASRVDLATNEKLFF.

The chain carries TRBV30 and TRBJ2-3, with TRBD2 identical over 9 bases. CDR1 GTSNPN and CDR2 SVGIG come from the germline V gene (reference sequence). The V gene end was trimmed by 2 bases and the J gene end by 1 base; junction bases not matched to a gene: 4. CDR3 length: 15 amino acids. DNA of the CDR3: TGTGCCTGGAGTCGACCTAGCGGGGGCACAGATACGCAGTATTTT. This translates into CAWSRPSGGTDTQYF.

On this clone: The junction departs from germline at one end; a sequencing error may be responsible. The gene calls are TRBV7-9 and TRBJ1-2, with D perhaps matching TRBD1 (6 bases). The CDR3 is 16 amino acids. CDR1 SEHNR and CDR2 FQNEAQ come from the germline V gene (reference sequence). The CDR3 region is CASSVARQALNYGYTF. CDR3 sequence (DNA): TGTGCCAGCAGCGTAGCTCGACAGGCGCTAAACTATGGCTACACCTTC.

The chain combines TRBV5-1 with TRBJ1-1, with D perhaps matching TRBD1 (5 bases). The germline V and J ends were trimmed by 0 bases and 6 bases, with 18 bases remaining between them. This CDR3 has 16 amino acids. The V gene's germline CDR1 is SGHRS and CDR2 YFSETQ. CDR3: CASSLGAGQGTAEAFF. CDR3 nucleotides: TGCGCCAGCAGCTTGGGGGCAGGGCAAGGAACCGCTGAAGCTTTCTTT. Complete variable domain (other parts from reference TRBV5-1 and TRBJ1-1): KAGVTQTPRYLIKTRGQQVTLSCSPISGHRSVSWYQQTPGQGLQFLFEYFSETQRNKGNFPGRFSGRQFSNSRSEMNVSTLELGDSALYLCASSLGAGQGTAEAFFGQGTRLTVV.

This chain links TRBV7-3 with TRBJ2-1, with TRBD2 matching over 14 bases. Germline CDR1 is SGHTA and CDR2 is FQGTGA. V was pared by 5 bases and J by 4 bases, with 4 bases of the junction left unmatched. The CDR3 is 16 amino acids. CDR3 nucleotide sequence: TGTGCCAGCAGCCCGGGGACTAGCGGGAGATACAATGAGCAGTTCTTC. It yields the protein CASSPGTSGRYNEQFF.

The chain's CDR3 is CASSLNQGYEQYF. The CDR3 nucleotides are TGTGCCAGCAGCCTCAACCAGGGATACGAGCAGTACTTC. The V gene is TRBV27, the J gene TRBJ2-7, with D maybe TRBD1 (5 bases). The V gene's germline CDR1 is MNHEY and CDR2 SMNVEV (reference sequence). Trimming took off 6 bases at V and 4 bases at J, with 13 bases between the two ends. The CDR3 runs 13 residues.

The genes are TRBV29-1 and TRBJ2-3; D may be TRBD2 (6 bases). This CDR3 contains 15 residues. Germline V gene sequence: CDR1 SQVTM, CDR2 ANQGSEA. V was shortened by 7 bases and J by 0 bases, with 17 bases between the two germline ends. CDR3 in amino acids: CSGSIGGSSTDTQYF. Here the CDR3 DNA reads TGCAGCGGTTCGATCGGGGGTTCTAGCACAGATACGCAGTATTTT.

The rearrangement links TRBV28 to TRBJ2-3; 9 bases align to TRBD2. Germline CDR1 and CDR2: MDHEN and SYDVKM. The CDR3 is 13 amino acids. The V and J ends lost 8 bases and 3 bases, in that order; junction bases with no gene match: 3. In DNA, the CDR3 is TGTGCCAGCGTCGCGGGAGGGACAGATACGCAGTATTTT. Translation: CASVAGGTDTQYF.

V and J are TRBV5-1 and TRBJ2-3; D might be TRBD2 (6 bases). Germline lookup yields CDR1 SGHRS and CDR2 YFSETQ. Trimming shortened V by 7 bases and J by 0 bases, and 12 bases separated the two germline ends. This CDR3 has 14 amino acids. The CDR3 nucleotides read TGCGCCAGCCGGGACTCCGTCAGCACAGATACGCAGTATTTT. Its translation: CASRDSVSTDTQYF.

The rearrangement joins TRBV9 to TRBJ2-7; 7 nucleotides match TRBD2. This CDR3 region has 15 residues. J lost 0 bases, V lost 2 bases, and 5 bases had no gene match. CDR1 and CDR2 from the germline V gene are SGDLS and YYNGEE. In DNA, the CDR3 is TGTGCCAGCAGCGTCAGCGGGGAGAGCTCCTACGAGCAGTACTTC. Protein sequence: CASSVSGESSYEQYF. The full variable domain, in which reference TRBV9 and TRBJ2-7 provide the parts outside the CDR3, is DSGVTQTPKHLITATGQRVTLRCSPRSGDLSVYWYQQSLDQGLQFLIQYYNGEERAKGNILERFSAQQFPDLHSELNLSSLELGDSALYFCASSVSGESSYEQYFGPGTRLTVT.

V and J are TRBV14 and TRBJ2-1; 7 nucleotides align to TRBD2. This CDR3 has 15 residues. Trimming cost V 1 base and J 7 bases; bases outside gene matches: 7. Germline V gene sequence: CDR1 SGHDN, CDR2 FVKESK. CDR3 nucleotides: TGTGCCAGCAGCCAAGTTGCGGGAGTTAGGAATGAGCAGTTCTTC. This codes for CASSQVAGVRNEQFF.

The chain couples TRBV6-6 to TRBJ2-7; 9 bases map to TRBD1. Germline-derived CDR1 and CDR2 are MNHNY and SVGAGI (reference sequence). CDR3 length equals 14 residues. Trimming took 6 bases from V and 3 from J; bases not matched to a gene: 6. CDR3 in DNA: TGTGCCAGCAGACCCGGACAGGGGCGCTACGAGCAGTACTTC. Translation gives CASRPGQGRYEQYF.

The chain employs TRBV19 and TRBJ2-2, with no clear D. The germline V and J ends were trimmed by 1 base and 6 bases, with 12 bases remaining between them. CDR3 length: 15 residues. Germline V gene sequence: CDR1 LNHDA, CDR2 SQIVND (reference sequence). The CDR3 DNA is TGTGCCAGTAGTATAGGGGCAGCCCCCCCCGGGGAGCTGTTTTTT. Translated: CASSIGAAPPGELFF.

This rearrangement joins TRBV11-1 to TRBJ2-2; 7 bases map to TRBD1. Trimming cost V 5 bases and J 6 bases; bases outside gene matches: 12. The V gene's germline CDR1 is SGHAT and CDR2 FQDESV (reference sequence). This CDR3 comprises 16 residues. The DNA of the CDR3 is TGTGCCAGCAGCACGTATACAGGGGCCGAGTCCGGGGAGCTGTTTTTT. It encodes CASSTYTGAESGELFF. Full variable domain (missing parts from reference TRBV11-1 and TRBJ2-2): EAEVAQSPRYKITEKSQAVAFWCDPISGHATLYWYRQILGQGPELLVQFQDESVVDDSQLPKDRFSAERLKGVDSTLKIQPAELGDSAMYLCASSTYTGAESGELFFGEGSRLTVL.

The chain has TRBV15 and TRBJ1-4; D is uncertain. The V and J ends lost 1 base and 4 bases respectively, with 7 bases between them. Germline V gene lookup returns CDR1 LNHNV and CDR2 YYDKDF (reference sequence). The CDR3 has 14 amino acids. DNA of the CDR3: TGTGCCACCAGCAGAGGACTGTTTAATGAAAAACTGTTTTTT. It is translated as CATSRGLFNEKLFF.

The rearrangement joins TRBV6-6 to TRBJ2-5, with D hard to call. Deletions cut 5 bases from V and 4 bases from J, with 11 bases between. The CDR3 has 13 residues. CDR1 is MNHNY and CDR2 is SVGAGI in the germline V gene (reference sequence). In nucleotides, the CDR3 is TGTGCCAGCAGTACCTCAGGCCTAGAGACCCAGTACTTC. Amino acids: CASSTSGLETQYF.

This clone has more than one count but fewer than ten. The chain is built from TRBV5-1 and TRBJ2-1; tentative D call: TRBD2 (5 bases). The V end lost 3 bases, the J end lost 1 base, and 14 bases lay between the germline ends. Germline V lookup: CDR1 SGHRS, CDR2 YFSETQ. The CDR3 is 16 residues long. The CDR3 here is CASSYLFGESYNEQFF. CDR3 DNA sequence: TGCGCCAGCAGCTATCTCTTTGGGGAGTCCTACAATGAGCAGTTCTTC.

This clone was seen once. This chain connects TRBV5-1 to TRBJ2-1; 8 nucleotides align to TRBD2. CDR1 and CDR2 from the germline V gene are SGHRS and YFSETQ. The CDR3 is 14 residues long. Germline trimming cut 4 bases from V and 9 bases from J; bases unmatched to any gene: 9. The CDR3 reads CASSPSGLVSEQFF. CDR3 bases: TGCGCCAGCAGCCCCTCGGGACTAGTGAGTGAGCAGTTCTTC.

The J gene is TRBJ2-7, the V gene TRBV4-1; D is perhaps TRBD2 (5 bases). V was pared by 4 bases and J by 6 bases, with 16 bases between. Germline loops: CDR1 MGHRA, CDR2 YSYEKL. The CDR3 totals 14 residues. The CDR3 region is CASSPAGGYCEQYF. The CDR3, as DNA: TGCGCCAGCAGCCCGGCCGGAGGTTACTGCGAGCAGTACTTC.

V usage is TRBV11-2 and J usage is TRBJ2-1; D may be TRBD2 (6 bases). V was shortened by 5 bases and J by 1 base, with 18 bases between the two germline ends. The germline CDR1 and CDR2 sequences are SGHAT and FQNNGV. The CDR3 has 17 residues. This CDR3 is CASSPNRGGMSYNEQFF. CDR3 DNA sequence: TGTGCCAGCAGCCCAAATCGAGGCGGGATGTCCTACAATGAGCAGTTCTTC.

V and J are TRBV7-2 and TRBJ2-7; 12 positions match TRBD2. Germline V CDR1 and CDR2: SGHTA, FQGNSA. V was clipped by 0 bases and J by 4 bases; unmatched bases: 22. The CDR3 covers 22 residues. The chain's CDR3 is CASSLAASGGATAVPRLYEQYF. CDR3 DNA: TGTGCCAGCAGCTTAGCGGCTAGCGGGGGGGCGACGGCCGTCCCCCGGCTTTACGAGCAGTACTTC.

V and J are TRBV7-3 and TRBJ1-1; no reliable D call. CDR1 is SGHTA, CDR2 FQGTGA, per germline. V dropped 3 bases and J dropped 3 bases, with 8 bases sitting between them. CDR3 length equals 13 residues. The CDR3 DNA sequence: TGTGCCAGCAGCTTGAGGGTTGACACTGAAGCTTTCTTT. Translating it yields CASSLRVDTEAFF.

V usage is TRBV5-5 and J usage is TRBJ1-2; TRBD1 aligns across 8 bases. V shed 2 bases, J shed 1 base, and the junction held 4 bases outside the gene matches. CDR3 length equals 15 residues. Germline V gene data show CDR1 as SGHKS and CDR2 as YYEKEE (reference sequence). The CDR3 loop is CASSFGTGGNYGYTF. CDR3 nucleotides: TGTGCCAGCAGCTTCGGAACAGGGGGTAACTATGGCTACACCTTC.

The chain employs TRBV30 and TRBJ1-5; no clear D gene. Germline V CDR1 and CDR2: GTSNPN, SVGIG (reference sequence). The ends were cut back, 5 bases at V and 5 bases at J, with 10 bases in the middle. The CDR3 contains 12 residues. This CDR3 reads CAWADGDQPQHF. Written as DNA, the CDR3 is TGTGCCTGGGCCGACGGGGATCAGCCCCAGCATTTT.

The V gene is TRBV4-1, the J gene TRBJ1-5; possible D gene TRBD1, 5 bases. Trimming cost V 5 bases and J 0 bases, with 17 bases left between them. CDR3 length equals 17 residues. Germline lookup yields CDR1 MGHRA and CDR2 YSYEKL. CDR3 nucleotide sequence: TGCGCCAGCAGCTCACAACTCGGGGGGTATAGCAATCAGCCCCAGCATTTT. Protein: CASSSQLGGYSNQPQHF.